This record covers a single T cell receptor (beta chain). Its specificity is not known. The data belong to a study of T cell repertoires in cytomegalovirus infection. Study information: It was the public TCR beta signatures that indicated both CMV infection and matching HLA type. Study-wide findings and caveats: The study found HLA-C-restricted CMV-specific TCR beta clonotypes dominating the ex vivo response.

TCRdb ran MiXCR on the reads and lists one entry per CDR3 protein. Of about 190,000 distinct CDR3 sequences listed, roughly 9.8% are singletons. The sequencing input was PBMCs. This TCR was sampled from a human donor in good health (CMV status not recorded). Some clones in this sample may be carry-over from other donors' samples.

CDR3 coding DNA: TGTGCCAGCAGTTACTCTTCTATAAAAGAGACCCAGTACTTC. Amino acid sequence: CASSYSSIKETQYF. J is TRBJ2-5 and V is TRBV6-2 or TRBV6-3, with unresolved D. The CDR3 covers 14 residues. Trimming shortened V by 0 bases and J by 3 bases, and 8 bases separated the two germline ends. CDR1 is MNHEY, CDR2 SVGEGT, per germline.